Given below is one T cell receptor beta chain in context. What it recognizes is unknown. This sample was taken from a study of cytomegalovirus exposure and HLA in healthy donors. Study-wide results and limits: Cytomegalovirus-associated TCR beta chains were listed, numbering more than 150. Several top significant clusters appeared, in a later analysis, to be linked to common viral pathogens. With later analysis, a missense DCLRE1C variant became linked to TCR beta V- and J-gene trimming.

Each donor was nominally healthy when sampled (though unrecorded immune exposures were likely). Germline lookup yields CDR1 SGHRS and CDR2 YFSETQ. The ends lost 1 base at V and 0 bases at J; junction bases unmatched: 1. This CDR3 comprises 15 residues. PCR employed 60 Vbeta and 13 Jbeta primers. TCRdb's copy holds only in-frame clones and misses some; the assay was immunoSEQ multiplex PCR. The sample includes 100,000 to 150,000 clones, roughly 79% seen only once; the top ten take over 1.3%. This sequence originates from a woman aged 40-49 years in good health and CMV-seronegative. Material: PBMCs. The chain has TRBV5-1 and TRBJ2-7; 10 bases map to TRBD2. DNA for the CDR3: TGCGCCAGCAGCTTGTCTAGCGGGGGCTCCTACGAGCAGTACTTC. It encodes CASSLSSGGSYEQYF.